Detailed here is one T cell receptor beta chain. The junction departs from germline at one end; a sequencing error may be responsible. Regarding time point: persistent/refractory GD, antithyroid drugs over 5 years with positive TRAb. Extracted RNA from PBMCs served as the source of the TCR library. Building the TCR beta libraries relied on iRepertoire HTBI primers, and CDR3 regions underwent Arm-PCR. TCRdb recomputed calls from the multiplex PCR reads with MiXCR, one row per CDR3 protein. The sample lists 600,000 to 800,000 distinct CDR3 sequences, 30% occurring once. This record comes from a study of regulatory T cells in long-lasting Graves disease. Germline CDR1 is GTSNPN and CDR2 is SVGIG (reference sequence). This CDR3 comprises 15 residues.

The material sequenced was peripheral blood mononuclear cells (PBMCs), taken when the disease was refractory, from a patient treated with antithyroid drugs. The clonotype originates from a female donor with Graves disease. V gene TRBV30 combines with J gene TRBJ1-5; TRBD1 matches at 9 bases. Here the CDR3 DNA reads TGTGCCCGGAGTGTAGGGGGACAGGGAGTCCGGCCCCAGCATTTT. Encoded protein: CARSVGGQGVRPQHF. The complete variable domain, with remaining parts taken from reference TRBV30 and TRBJ1-5, reads SQTIHQWPATLVQPVGSPLSLECTVEGTSNPNLYWYRQAAGRGLQLLFYSVGIGQISSEVPQNLSASRPQDRQFILSSKKLLLSDSGFYLCARSVGGQGVRPQHFGDGTRLSIL.